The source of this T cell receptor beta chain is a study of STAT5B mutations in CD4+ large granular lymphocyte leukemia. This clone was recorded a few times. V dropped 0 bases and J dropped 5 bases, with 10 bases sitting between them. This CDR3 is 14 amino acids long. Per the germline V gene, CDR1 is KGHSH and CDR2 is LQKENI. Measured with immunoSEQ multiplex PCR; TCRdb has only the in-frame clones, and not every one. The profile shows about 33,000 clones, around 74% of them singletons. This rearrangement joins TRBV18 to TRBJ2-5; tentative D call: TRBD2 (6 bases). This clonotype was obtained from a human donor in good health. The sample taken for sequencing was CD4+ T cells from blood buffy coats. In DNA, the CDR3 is TGTGCCAGCTCACCACCGGAGGGGTGGGAGACCCAGTACTTC. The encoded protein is CASSPPEGWETQYF.